This TCR beta chain is from a study of molecular identifiers for immune sequencing clone quantification. In TCRdb, the PCR reads were re-called with MiXCR into one record per CDR3 protein. This table holds some 320,000 distinct CDR3 sequences, about 22% found once. V gave up 8 bases and J gave up 4 bases, with 17 bases separating them. In germline, CDR1 is SNHLY, CDR2 FYNNEI. The CDR3 sequence is 14 residues long. The sorting of naive CD8 T cells used the CD8+CD4-CCR7+CD45RA+ phenotype. The material sequenced was naive CD8+ T cells from blood, with Jurkat cell RNA spiked in. Stated subset: FACS-sorted CD8+CD4-CCR7+CD45RA+ naive T cells. V and J are TRBV2 and TRBJ1-1; D is perhaps TRBD1 (5 bases). The receptor comes from a human donor in good health. Some libraries in this study had Jurkat cell RNA spiked in. Here the CDR3 DNA reads TGTGCCAGCTCAAGGGTGGGGGTTGGCACTGAAGCTTTCTTT. Protein: CASSRVGVGTEAFF.